The rows below give T cell receptor beta chains drawn from one sample of a study of post-analysis software for immune sequencing data. TCRdb recomputed calls from the PCR reads with MiXCR, one row per CDR3 protein. The data hold about 810,000 distinct CDR3 sequences, with roughly 58% observed a single time. What was sequenced was blood. These receptors came from a girl aged 5-17 years with multiple sclerosis. CDR3s include the opening cysteine and the closing phenylalanine or tryptophan. Each record gives: J gene, D gene, clone size, V gene, CDR3 DNA, CDR3 protein. D genes are given only for firm matches. Clone size appears in some rows only: once, few, many, or a class for an expanded clone.

TRBJ2-7 TRBD1 . TRBV7-8 TGTGCCAGCAGCCCCAGGGGGCGGGTCCCGTCCTACGAGCAGTACTTC CASSPRGRVPSYEQYF
TRBJ2-1 TRBD1 few TRBV7-7 TGTGCTAGCAGCCCCGGGACAGGGGGCGATGAGCAGTTCTTC CASSPGTGGDEQFF
TRBJ2-1 . . TRBV12-3/TRBV12-4 TGTGCCAGCAGTCACCCGGGACTTATCAATGAGCAGTTCTTC CASSHPGLINEQFF
TRBJ2-3 TRBD1 . TRBV29-1 TGCATTATACAGGGGGCCAGCACAGATACACAGTATTTT CIIQGASTDTQYF
TRBJ1-2 TRBD1 . TRBV6-6 TGTGCCAGCAGTTACTCGAATCAGGGGGATGGCTACACCTTC CASSYSNQGDGYTF
TRBJ2-1 TRBD2 . TRBV7-2 TGTGCCAGCAGCATTACTAGCGAGGATTACAATGAGCAGTTCTTC CASSITSEDYNEQFF
TRBJ2-1 TRBD2 . TRBV7-2 TGTGCCAGCAGCCCCGCAAGCGGGATCCCCTACAATGAGCAGTTCTTC CASSPASGIPYNEQFF
TRBJ2-1 . . TRBV20-1 TGCAGTGCTAGAGAAGGCCTTTACGGTGAGCAGTTCTTC CSAREGLYGEQFF
TRBJ1-1 . . TRBV15 TGTGCCACCAGCCTAATAAGGACGGGAAACACTGAAGCTTTCTTT CATSLIRTGNTEAFF
TRBJ1-1 . . TRBV5-5 TGTGCCAGCAGCTTGGACTTTGGGCAGTTGAACACTGAAGCTTTCTTT CASSLDFGQLNTEAFF
TRBJ2-1 TRBD2 . TRBV20-1 TGCAGTGCTAGGACGGGGGGGCCCTCCTACAATGAGCAGTTCTTC CSARTGGPSYNEQFF
TRBJ2-1 TRBD1 . TRBV29-1 TGCAGCTTAATTCCGGGACAGGGAATCGATGAGCAGTTCTTC CSLIPGQGIDEQFF
TRBJ2-3 TRBD2 . TRBV12-3/TRBV12-4 TGTGCCAGCAGTGTAGCGGGAGACCGCACAGATACGCAGTATTTT CASSVAGDRTDTQYF
TRBJ2-1 . few TRBV30 TGTGCCTGCGATCAGGGAAATGAGCAGTTCTTC CACDQGNEQFF
TRBJ1-2 . . TRBV29-1 TGCAGCGTCCGAGCAGGAAGCTATGGCTACACCTTC CSVRAGSYGYTF
TRBJ2-7 . few TRBV5-1 TGCGCCAGCAGCTTGGAGGGAACCGGAACGTGGGACGAGCAGTACTTC CASSLEGTGTWDEQYF
TRBJ2-7 . few TRBV20-1 TGCAGTGCGGAGACAGTAATAAACTCCTACGAGCAGTACTTC CSAETVINSYEQYF